The 26 T cell receptor beta chains in this list originate from one sample, sequenced in a study of response to subunit inactivated influenza vaccine. Each CDR3 protein gets one entry after TCRdb re-called the RT-PCR reads with MiXCR. The sample holds 600,000 to 850,000 distinct CDR3 sequences, 14% seen once. Sequences were derived from PBMCs from blood, sampled 14 to 15 days before vaccination. Receptors were obtained from a middle-aged man who received an inactivated influenza vaccine.

The chain employs TRBV20-1 and TRBJ2-7; 7 bases map to TRBD2. The CDR3 length is 15 residues. With 3 bases clipped from V and 6 bases from J, the junction kept 14 bases outside the gene matches. Germline assignment: CDR1 DFQATT and CDR2 SNEGSKA (reference sequence). In DNA form, the CDR3 reads TGCAGTGCTAGGCTAGGCGGGAGTGCTCTCTCCGAGCAGTACTTC. As protein: CSARLGGSALSEQYF.

The gene calls are TRBV6-1 and TRBJ1-5; perhaps TRBD1 as D (5 bases). The CDR3 has 15 residues. Trimming removed 1 base from V and 3 bases from J, with 10 bases in between. Looked up from germline, CDR1 is MNHNS and CDR2 is SASEGT. The CDR3 protein is CASSEGSRVNQPQHF. As DNA, the CDR3 is TGTGCCAGCAGTGAAGGAAGCAGGGTCAATCAGCCCCAGCATTTT.

This clonotype showed up just a few times. The chain is built from TRBV20-1 and TRBJ2-1; 10 nucleotides line up with TRBD2. Looked up from germline, CDR1 is DFQATT and CDR2 is SNEGSKA (reference sequence). The CDR3 has 14 residues. J gave up 8 bases and V 0 bases, and 4 bases lay outside the gene matches. CDR3 residues: CSAREIAGGYEQFF. CDR3 nucleotide sequence: TGCAGTGCTAGAGAGATAGCGGGAGGATATGAGCAGTTCTTC.

The sample holds many counts of this clonotype. CDR3 coding DNA: TGTGCCAGCAAGGGTCGCAGCTCCTACAATGAGCAGTTCTTC. It is translated as CASKGRSSYNEQFF. This chain links TRBV5-6 with TRBJ2-1; D is unresolved. From germline, CDR1 is SGHDT and CDR2 YYEEEE. V was cut by 6 bases and J by 0 bases, with 10 bases left in between. The CDR3 length is 14 residues.

This clonotype was observed a handful of times. The chain recombines TRBV9 with TRBJ2-3, with D possibly TRBD1 on 6 matching bases. Germline-derived CDR1 and CDR2 are SGDLS and YYNGEE. This CDR3 spans 12 amino acids. V lost 3 bases and J lost 5, with 7 bases in between. CDR3 coding DNA: TGTGCCAGCAGCGGGGGGCTAGATACGCAGTATTTT. This gives the protein CASSGGLDTQYF.

The chain has TRBV2 and TRBJ2-5, with a tentative D call TRBD2 (6 bases). Trimming removed 5 bases at V and 5 bases at J, with 12 bases between. The CDR3 runs to 13 residues. The V gene's germline CDR1 is SNHLY and CDR2 FYNNEI. DNA for the CDR3: TGTGCCAGCAGTATGGGCGGAGGGGAGACCCAGTACTTC. Translated: CASSMGGGETQYF. The full variable domain, completed using reference TRBV2 and TRBJ2-5, is EPEVTQTPSHQVTQMGQEVILRCVPISNHLYFYWYRQILGQKVEFLVSFYNNEISEKSEIFDDQFSVERPDGSNFTLKIRSTKLEDSAMYFCASSMGGGETQYFGPGTRLLVL.

The J gene is TRBJ2-2, the V gene TRBV12-3 or TRBV12-4, with D hard to call. Trimming shortened V by 7 bases and J by 6 bases, and 9 bases separated the two germline ends. This CDR3 spans 12 amino acids. The CDR3 DNA sequence: TGTGCCAGCAAAGGGAATGCCGGGGAGCTGTTTTTT. Protein product: CASKGNAGELFF.

This clonotype has more than one count but fewer than ten. This chain joins TRBV7-2 and TRBJ2-3, with D uncertain. The ends were cut back, 5 bases at V and 0 bases at J, with 12 bases in the middle. The CDR3 runs to 15 residues. Germline-derived CDR1 and CDR2 are SGHTA and FQGNSA. The CDR3 region has the DNA TGTGCCAGCAGCCCACAGCCGGTTAGCACAGATACGCAGTATTTT. Encoded protein: CASSPQPVSTDTQYF. The variable domain in full, completed from reference TRBV7-2 and TRBJ2-3, reads GAGVSQSPSNKVTEKGKDVELRCDPISGHTALYWYRQSLGQGLEFLIYFQGNSAPDKSGLPSDRFSAERTGGSVSTLTIQRTQQEDSAVYLCASSPQPVSTDTQYFGPGTRLTVL.

The rearrangement uses TRBV7-2 and TRBJ2-7, with D possibly being TRBD2 (5 bases). This CDR3 is 15 amino acids long. The V end was cut by 1 base, the J end by 0 bases, with 10 bases between. Germline-derived CDR1 and CDR2 are SGHTA and FQGNSA. The CDR3 spells CASSLEGGLSYEQYF. CDR3 coding DNA: TGTGCCAGCAGCTTAGAAGGCGGACTCTCCTACGAGCAGTACTTC.

This clonotype was observed a few times. The chain combines TRBV19 with TRBJ2-1; 10 nucleotides agree with TRBD1. V lost 7 bases, J lost 4 bases, and 7 bases stayed unmatched. Germline CDR1 and CDR2: LNHDA and SQIVND (reference sequence). The CDR3 has 15 amino acids. The CDR3 spells CASTVGQGIYNEQFF. Written as DNA, the CDR3 is TGTGCCAGTACAGTGGGACAGGGGATATACAATGAGCAGTTCTTC.

V usage is TRBV20-1 and J usage is TRBJ2-1, with D uncertain. The CDR3 spans 15 residues. In germline, CDR1 is DFQATT, CDR2 SNEGSKA (reference sequence). The V and J ends lost 0 bases and 0 bases respectively, with 9 bases between them. The CDR3 is CSARDLDSSYNEQFF. The CDR3 coding sequence is TGCAGTGCTAGAGACCTGGATAGCTCCTACAATGAGCAGTTCTTC.

This clonotype appeared a few times. The CDR3 nucleotides are TGCGCCAGCAGCCTTCGACAGGCGATTCAAGAGACCCAGTACTTC. The encoded protein is CASSLRQAIQETQYF. The gene calls are TRBV5-1 and TRBJ2-5, with a possible D match to TRBD1 (6 bases). The CDR3 totals 15 residues. V dropped 4 bases and J dropped 2 bases, with 15 bases sitting between them. Germline-derived CDR1 and CDR2 are SGHRS and YFSETQ.

The table lists this clonotype with a few counts. The chain uses TRBV5-1 and TRBJ2-5, with TRBD2 identical over 7 bases. This CDR3 comprises 15 residues. With V trimmed by 4 bases and J by 5 bases, 11 bases remained unmatched. Germline CDR1 reads SGHRS; CDR2 reads YFSETQ. The CDR3 here is CASSAASGVRETQYF. DNA of the CDR3: TGCGCCAGCAGCGCCGCTAGCGGAGTCCGTGAGACCCAGTACTTC.

This rearrangement joins TRBV20-1 to TRBJ1-5; D is uncertain. V was pared by 6 bases and J by 3 bases, with 15 bases between. The CDR3 contains 14 residues. Germline loops: CDR1 DFQATT, CDR2 SNEGSKA (reference sequence). This CDR3 is CSATNVGSNQPQHF. The CDR3 nucleotides read TGCAGTGCCACAAATGTAGGGTCCAATCAGCCCCAGCATTTT.

This clonotype was seen more than once but under ten times. V is TRBV2 and J is TRBJ2-7; D is unclear. The length of the CDR3 is 14 residues. Trimming stripped 4 bases from V and 4 bases from J, with 14 bases between. CDR1 and CDR2 from the germline V gene are SNHLY and FYNNEI. DNA of the CDR3: TGTGCCAGCAGTGCACAGACTCCCCCGTACGAGCAGTACTTC. Its protein is CASSAQTPPYEQYF.

The sample holds a few counts of this clonotype. The chain couples TRBV20-1 to TRBJ2-7; D perhaps matches TRBD1 (5 bases). Germline CDR1 and CDR2: DFQATT and SNEGSKA (reference sequence). The CDR3 loop spans 15 amino acids. V shed 1 base and J shed 2 bases, with 15 bases lying between them. DNA of the CDR3: TGCAGTGCTAGAGCGTACAGGACGGAGACCTACGAGCAGTACTTC. This translates into CSARAYRTETYEQYF.

CDR3 DNA sequence: TGTGCCAGCAGTGAACTAGGGCTAGCGGGGGCTCAAGAGACCCAGTACTTC. Amino acids: CASSELGLAGAQETQYF. The rearrangement joins TRBV25-1 to TRBJ2-5, with 10 bases identical to TRBD2. The CDR3 consists of 17 residues. CDR1 and CDR2 (germline): MGHDK, SYGVNS. After removal of 2 bases from V and 2 bases from J, the junction contained 8 bases not matched to a gene.

This chain connects TRBV25-1 to TRBJ2-1; D unresolved. V was cut by 4 bases and J by 7 bases, with 14 bases left in between. Germline loops: CDR1 MGHDK, CDR2 SYGVNS. The CDR3 has 14 residues. The CDR3 DNA follows: TGTGCCAGCAGTGGCTCACACTCCCCGAATGAGCAGTTCTTC. Its translation: CASSGSHSPNEQFF.

This clonotype was counted at least ten times. The chain combines TRBV29-1 with TRBJ1-2; 8 bases align to TRBD1. V lost 4 bases to trimming and J lost 0 bases; unmatched junction nucleotides: 1. Germline lookup yields CDR1 SQVTM and CDR2 ANQGSEA. This CDR3 has 13 amino acids. The CDR3 nucleotides read TGCAGCGTTGGGACAGGGACTAACTATGGCTACACCTTC. As protein: CSVGTGTNYGYTF.

The sample holds one count of this clonotype. The chain recombines TRBV6-1 with TRBJ2-6; D unclear. Germline V gene sequence: CDR1 MNHNS, CDR2 SASEGT. V dropped 6 bases and J dropped 0 bases, with 9 bases sitting between them. The length of the CDR3 is 15 residues. CDR3 nucleotides: TGTGCCAGCAGCATACAGAGCTCTGGGGCCAACGTCCTGACTTTC. Amino acid sequence: CASSIQSSGANVLTF.

V and J are TRBV15 and TRBJ2-1, with 12 nucleotides matching TRBD2. The CDR3 covers 15 residues. Germline V gene data show CDR1 as LNHNV and CDR2 as YYDKDF (reference sequence). V trimming: 6 bases; J trimming: 5 bases; junction bases outside the gene matches: 5. The CDR3 bases are TGTGCCACCAGAGCTAGACTAGCGGGAGACAATGAGCAGTTCTTC. As protein: CATRARLAGDNEQFF.

The V and J genes are TRBV5-1 and TRBJ1-5; TRBD1 agrees at 8 bases. The trim removed 5 bases at V and 1 base at J, leaving 5 bases unmatched. Germline V lookup: CDR1 SGHRS, CDR2 YFSETQ. CDR3 length: 15 residues. The chain's CDR3 is CASSLTGDSNQPQHF. The CDR3 bases are TGCGCCAGCAGTTTGACAGGGGACAGCAATCAGCCCCAGCATTTT.

The table lists this clonotype with a few counts. The chain uses TRBV4-1 and TRBJ2-6, with TRBD1 as a possible D gene (6 bases). The ends were cut back, 3 bases at V and 0 bases at J, with 15 bases in the middle. The CDR3 runs to 18 residues. The germline CDR1 and CDR2 sequences are MGHRA and YSYEKL. The DNA of the CDR3 is TGCGCCAGCAGCCAGGACAGAGAGTACTACTCTGGGGCCAACGTCCTGACTTTC. Translating gives CASSQDREYYSGANVLTF.

This clonotype has a count of ten or more. The chain carries TRBV4-3 and TRBJ2-7; D perhaps matches TRBD1 (6 bases). The V gene's germline CDR1 is LGHNA and CDR2 YSLEER. V was pared by 0 bases and J by 6 bases, with 9 bases between. The CDR3 contains 13 residues. DNA for the CDR3: TGCGCCAGCAGCCAAGAAGGGGGAAGCGAGCAGTACTTC. It specifies CASSQEGGSEQYF.

The chain joins TRBV7-9 to TRBJ2-1; 8 positions agree with TRBD1. Germline V gives CDR1 SEHNR, CDR2 FQNEAQ (reference sequence). The CDR3 extends over 14 amino acids. Trimming at V came to 3 bases and at J to 7 bases, leaving 5 bases not matched to a gene. Written as DNA, the CDR3 is TGTGCCAGCAGCTTTACAGGGGGACGGAATGAGCAGTTCTTC. Residues: CASSFTGGRNEQFF.

In its sample, this clonotype was seen a few times. This rearrangement joins TRBV15 to TRBJ2-1, with a possible D match to TRBD1 (8 bases). This CDR3 contains 16 residues. The ends were cut back, 3 bases at V and 8 bases at J, with 20 bases in the middle. The V gene's germline CDR1 is LNHNV and CDR2 YYDKDF (reference sequence). The CDR3 spells CATSRSVVQGGHEQFF. The CDR3 DNA sequence: TGTGCCACCAGCAGGAGTGTAGTACAGGGGGGGCATGAGCAGTTCTTC.